This section outlines one TCR beta chain sequence together with its context. What it binds is unknown. The entry originates in a study of beta chain features in type 1 diabetes. The entirety of the isolated RNA underwent reverse transcription, so expressed TCRB transcripts were sequenced. Sequenced by immunoSEQ multiplex PCR; TCRdb stores in-frame clones only, minus some. The profile covers 150,000 or so clones, with around 63% appearing a single time and about 0.081% taken by the ten largest. Findings and limits, study-wide: Shorter TCRB CDR3s, moderately but significantly so, were found in Type 1 diabetes patients in all four CD4+ subsets. Compared with healthy donors, patients appeared to share more similar naive, central memory and regulatory TCRB repertoires.

V was clipped by 2 bases and J by 5 bases, with 9 bases between them. Germline loops: CDR1 GTSNPN, CDR2 SVGIG (reference sequence). This CDR3 contains 12 residues. This TCR came from a man younger than 40 with type 1 diabetes. The rearrangement links TRBV30 to TRBJ1-1; no clear D. Material for sequencing was naive CD4+ T cells from blood. The CDR3 DNA is TGTGCCTGGAGTCGGGGTTGGACTGAAGCTTTCTTT. It yields the protein CAWSRGWTEAFF.